The clone carrying this TCR beta chain was counted a few times. The authors' processing: Amplification of reference gene primers provided the estimated nucleated cell counts. Clones were read by immunoSEQ multiplex PCR, and TCRdb kept only the in-frame ones, dropping some. V and J calls and clone size follow that table, whereas D and trimming were derived from the DNA. Of about 670,000 clones detected, around 90% appear once; the ten largest clones hold over 0.2%. The data derive from a study of blood T cell repertoires in COVID-19. CDR3 size: 16 residues. The germline V gene encodes CDR1 SEHNR and CDR2 FQNEAQ (reference sequence). V lost 0 bases to trimming and J lost 0 bases, with 9 bases between them.

Sequenced: peripheral blood. The chain has TRBV7-9 and TRBJ1-3; TRBD1 might be the D (5 bases). The TCR comes from a woman under 30 with acute or convalescent COVID-19. CDR3 DNA sequence: TGTGCCAGCAGCTTAGCGCTAGGGGTCTCTGGAAACACCATATATTTT. Its translation is CASSLALGVSGNTIYF.